This is a list of T cell receptor beta chains from one sample in a study of blood T cell repertoires in COVID-19. TCRdb's copy holds only in-frame clones and misses some; the assay was immunoSEQ multiplex PCR. The data hold some 400,000 clones, with around 92% observed a single time. The sample taken for sequencing was PBMCs or T cells enriched from blood (not recorded which). These receptors came from a woman in her twenties or thirties who had recovered from COVID-19. Each CDR3 is given with its conserved first and last residue. The order of the fields is J gene, V gene, D gene, clone size, CDR3 DNA, CDR3 protein. D genes are given only for firm matches. Not all rows give a size; the values are once, few, many and, for expanded clones, a class.

j_call: TRBJ2-7; v_call: TRBV4-2; d_call: .; clone_size: .; cdr3_nt: TGTGCCAGCAGCCAAGATCTGGTGACAGTTACCTACGAGCAGTACTTC; cdr3_aa: CASSQDLVTVTYEQYF
j_call: TRBJ1-5; v_call: TRBV2; d_call: .; clone_size: .; cdr3_nt: TGTGCCAGCAGGGGAAGGGGCCGTTATAGCAATCAGCCCCAGCATTTT; cdr3_aa: CASRGRGRYSNQPQHF
j_call: TRBJ1-1; v_call: TRBV7-8; d_call: TRBD1; clone_size: few; cdr3_nt: TGTGCCAGCAGCTTAGCCATGGGGGGTTACAGGGGGCTGAACACTGAAGCTTTCTTT; cdr3_aa: CASSLAMGGYRGLNTEAFF
j_call: TRBJ2-3; v_call: TRBV29-1; d_call: TRBD2; clone_size: .; cdr3_nt: TGCAGCGTTGGGGCCCTAGCGGGAGAATCGGATACGCAGTATTTT; cdr3_aa: CSVGALAGESDTQYF
j_call: TRBJ2-1; v_call: TRBV3-1/TRBV3-2; d_call: .; clone_size: .; cdr3_nt: TGTGCCAGCAGCCAAGGGCGGGATATATACAATGAGCAGTTCTTC; cdr3_aa: CASSQGRDIYNEQFF
j_call: TRBJ2-2; v_call: TRBV5-4; d_call: TRBD1; clone_size: .; cdr3_nt: TGTGCCAGCAGCCAGGACAGGTTAAATCTTATGGGCACCGGGGAGCTGTTTTTT; cdr3_aa: CASSQDRLNLMGTGELFF
j_call: TRBJ2-7; v_call: TRBV27; d_call: .; clone_size: few; cdr3_nt: TGTGCCAGCAGTCCCGGACAGAACTCCTACGAGCAGTACTTC; cdr3_aa: CASSPGQNSYEQYF
j_call: TRBJ2-3; v_call: TRBV9; d_call: TRBD2; clone_size: .; cdr3_nt: TGTGCCAGCAGCCCTAGCGGGAGTACAGATACGCAGTATTTT; cdr3_aa: CASSPSGSTDTQYF
j_call: TRBJ1-6; v_call: TRBV18; d_call: .; clone_size: .; cdr3_nt: TGTGCCAGCTCCCCGGGAGCTGATTCACCCCTCCACTTT; cdr3_aa: CASSPGADSPLHF
j_call: TRBJ1-2; v_call: TRBV9; d_call: .; clone_size: .; cdr3_nt: TGTGCCAGCAGCGTAGACAGGAAACATGGCTACACCTTC; cdr3_aa: CASSVDRKHGYTF
j_call: TRBJ2-2; v_call: TRBV19; d_call: TRBD1; clone_size: .; cdr3_nt: TGTGCCGCCCGCCAGGGGGCGACGACCGGGGAGCTGTTTTTT; cdr3_aa: CAARQGATTGELFF
j_call: TRBJ1-1; v_call: TRBV27; d_call: .; clone_size: .; cdr3_nt: TGTGCCAGCAGACTGCTGGGGAGTACTGAAGCTTTCTTT; cdr3_aa: CASRLLGSTEAFF
j_call: TRBJ1-5; v_call: TRBV5-1; d_call: .; clone_size: .; cdr3_nt: TGCGCCAGCAGCTTGGAGGGACACGCCAATCAGCCCCAGCATTTT; cdr3_aa: CASSLEGHANQPQHF
j_call: TRBJ1-5; v_call: TRBV15; d_call: .; clone_size: .; cdr3_nt: TGTGCCACCAGCAGAGACGTGACAGACCAGCCCCAGCATTTT; cdr3_aa: CATSRDVTDQPQHF
j_call: TRBJ2-1; v_call: TRBV6-5; d_call: .; clone_size: .; cdr3_nt: TGTGCCAGCAGTCGTAACACCCACAATGAGCAGTTCTTC; cdr3_aa: CASSRNTHNEQFF
j_call: TRBJ1-2; v_call: TRBV9; d_call: TRBD1; clone_size: .; cdr3_nt: TGTGCCAGCAGCGCTAAAGGGACAGGGAGGATAGCTAACTATGGCTACACCTTC; cdr3_aa: CASSAKGTGRIANYGYTF
j_call: TRBJ2-7; v_call: TRBV7-9; d_call: .; clone_size: once; cdr3_nt: TGTGCCAGCAGCCAGGCGGAGGGGAACTACGAGCAGTACTTC; cdr3_aa: CASSQAEGNYEQYF
j_call: TRBJ2-7; v_call: TRBV28; d_call: .; clone_size: .; cdr3_nt: TGTGCCAGCAGTCCACGGGGGAGACAGTTCCACGAGCAGTACTTC; cdr3_aa: CASSPRGRQFHEQYF
j_call: TRBJ2-1; v_call: TRBV18; d_call: .; clone_size: .; cdr3_nt: TGTGCCAGCTCACCACCTAGGCGGGGCAATGAGCAGTTCTTC; cdr3_aa: CASSPPRRGNEQFF
j_call: TRBJ1-1; v_call: TRBV12-3/TRBV12-4; d_call: TRBD1; clone_size: .; cdr3_nt: TGTGCCAGCAGTGACAGGGTGGCTGAAGCTTTCTTT; cdr3_aa: CASSDRVAEAFF
j_call: TRBJ1-2; v_call: TRBV5-1; d_call: .; clone_size: .; cdr3_nt: TGCGCCAGCTGGTTGGAGGCGGGGGCGGGTGGCTACACCTTC; cdr3_aa: CASWLEAGAGGYTF
j_call: TRBJ2-2; v_call: TRBV25-1; d_call: .; clone_size: .; cdr3_nt: TGTGCCAGCGGGGGCGTGGGGGCCCCCGGGGAGCTGTTTTTT; cdr3_aa: CASGGVGAPGELFF
j_call: TRBJ2-1; v_call: TRBV28; d_call: TRBD1; clone_size: .; cdr3_nt: TGTGCCAGCAGCTCTAGGGGACAGGGGACCTACAATGAGCAGTTCTTC; cdr3_aa: CASSSRGQGTYNEQFF
j_call: TRBJ1-5; v_call: TRBV19; d_call: .; clone_size: .; cdr3_nt: TGTGCCAGTAGGCTCGGTAGCGCCGGCTATAGCAATCAGCCCCAGCATTTT; cdr3_aa: CASRLGSAGYSNQPQHF
j_call: TRBJ2-5; v_call: TRBV30; d_call: .; clone_size: .; cdr3_nt: TGTGCCTGGGGGGCCAAAGAGACCCAGTACTTC; cdr3_aa: CAWGAKETQYF
j_call: TRBJ2-4; v_call: TRBV27; d_call: TRBD1; clone_size: .; cdr3_nt: TGTGCCAGCAGCAAAAGGACAGGGGGAAGGGTGGCTCAGTACTTC; cdr3_aa: CASSKRTGGRVAQYF
j_call: TRBJ1-1; v_call: TRBV4-3; d_call: TRBD1; clone_size: .; cdr3_nt: TGCGCCAGCAGCATGAGACAGGGGGGAATCGGCACTGAAGCTTTCTTT; cdr3_aa: CASSMRQGGIGTEAFF
j_call: TRBJ2-3; v_call: TRBV7-9; d_call: TRBD2; clone_size: .; cdr3_nt: TGTGCCAGCAGCTTAGACGGGGGGAAGGGAAATACGCAGTATTTT; cdr3_aa: CASSLDGGKGNTQYF
j_call: TRBJ1-6; v_call: TRBV6-1; d_call: .; clone_size: .; cdr3_nt: TGTGCCAGCAGTGCACACAGGGAAGCGTGGGGTAATTCACCCCTCCACTTT; cdr3_aa: CASSAHREAWGNSPLHF
j_call: TRBJ1-1; v_call: TRBV19; d_call: TRBD1; clone_size: .; cdr3_nt: TGTGCCAGTAGTTTGAACAGGGGGAGTAACACTGAAGCTTTCTTT; cdr3_aa: CASSLNRGSNTEAFF
j_call: TRBJ2-1; v_call: TRBV4-3; d_call: TRBD2; clone_size: .; cdr3_nt: TGCGCCAGCAGCCCCGGACTAGGGCTGAGTTTCAATGAGCAGTTCTTC; cdr3_aa: CASSPGLGLSFNEQFF
j_call: TRBJ2-3; v_call: TRBV28; d_call: .; clone_size: .; cdr3_nt: TGTGCCAGCAGTGGGGTGGGGCTAGACACAGATACGCAGTATTTT; cdr3_aa: CASSGVGLDTDTQYF
j_call: TRBJ1-2; v_call: TRBV18; d_call: .; clone_size: .; cdr3_nt: TGTGCCAGCTCACCACCCGGGGTTGAAGGGTATGGCTACACCTTC; cdr3_aa: CASSPPGVEGYGYTF
j_call: TRBJ2-2; v_call: TRBV7-9; d_call: .; clone_size: .; cdr3_nt: TGTGCCAGCAGTAGGGGTTCCACCGGGGAGCTGTTTTTT; cdr3_aa: CASSRGSTGELFF
j_call: TRBJ2-7; v_call: TRBV27; d_call: .; clone_size: many; cdr3_nt: TGTGCCAGCAGGGACTACCTCTCCTACGAGCAGTACTTC; cdr3_aa: CASRDYLSYEQYF
j_call: TRBJ2-1; v_call: TRBV27; d_call: .; clone_size: .; cdr3_nt: TGTGCCAGCAGTGCACTAGCCTCCTACAATGAGCAGTTCTTC; cdr3_aa: CASSALASYNEQFF
j_call: TRBJ1-1; v_call: TRBV12-3/TRBV12-4; d_call: TRBD1; clone_size: once; cdr3_nt: TGTGCCACCAAGCCGGGACAGCACACTGAAGCTTTCTTT; cdr3_aa: CATKPGQHTEAFF
j_call: TRBJ2-3; v_call: TRBV27; d_call: TRBD2; clone_size: once; cdr3_nt: TGTGCCAGCAGGCCTCCCTTGGTGCGGGGGGCTTTGGATACGCAGTATTTT; cdr3_aa: CASRPPLVRGALDTQYF
j_call: TRBJ1-4; v_call: TRBV5-4; d_call: .; clone_size: .; cdr3_nt: TGTGCCAGCAGCTCAGGGGACCGCAACGGGCTGTTTTTT; cdr3_aa: CASSSGDRNGLFF
j_call: TRBJ2-7; v_call: TRBV2; d_call: .; clone_size: .; cdr3_nt: TGTGCCAGCAGTGTGGCCCGGGAGCTATACGAGCAGTACTTC; cdr3_aa: CASSVARELYEQYF
j_call: TRBJ1-1; v_call: TRBV5-4; d_call: .; clone_size: .; cdr3_nt: TGTGCCTTCCAGACAGACCTGAACACTGAAGCTTTCTTT; cdr3_aa: CAFQTDLNTEAFF
j_call: TRBJ1-5; v_call: TRBV6-4; d_call: .; clone_size: .; cdr3_nt: TGTGCCAGCAGTGACTCGGGCAGGCCCAATCAGCCCCAGCATTTT; cdr3_aa: CASSDSGRPNQPQHF
j_call: TRBJ1-1; v_call: TRBV5-1; d_call: .; clone_size: .; cdr3_nt: TGCGCCAGCAGCACCGCCGGGAGGAGGAACACTGAAGCTTTCTTT; cdr3_aa: CASSTAGRRNTEAFF
j_call: TRBJ1-2; v_call: TRBV6-1; d_call: TRBD1; clone_size: .; cdr3_nt: TGTGCCAGCAGTGAAACCGGGACAGGGGGCGATAGTGGCTACACCTTC; cdr3_aa: CASSETGTGGDSGYTF
j_call: TRBJ1-6; v_call: TRBV6-5; d_call: .; clone_size: .; cdr3_nt: TGTGCCAGCAGCCTCGCAGGCAGGAGGGGCTCACCCCTCCACTTT; cdr3_aa: CASSLAGRRGSPLHF
j_call: TRBJ1-5; v_call: TRBV5-4; d_call: .; clone_size: few; cdr3_nt: TGTGCCAGCAGCTTACAGGGTCAGCCCCAGCATTTT; cdr3_aa: CASSLQGQPQHF
j_call: TRBJ1-4; v_call: TRBV7-9; d_call: TRBD1; clone_size: .; cdr3_nt: TGTGCCAGCAGCTTTGACTTAGGACAGGGGAATGAAAAACTGTTTTTT; cdr3_aa: CASSFDLGQGNEKLFF
j_call: TRBJ1-5; v_call: TRBV7-6; d_call: TRBD1; clone_size: .; cdr3_nt: TGTGCCAGCAGCTTAGGAGCGGACAGGGGACAGCCCCAGCATTTT; cdr3_aa: CASSLGADRGQPQHF
j_call: TRBJ2-5; v_call: TRBV7-6; d_call: TRBD2; clone_size: .; cdr3_nt: TGTGCCAGCAGCTTAGGACTAGCGGGAGGAATAGAGACCCAGTACTTC; cdr3_aa: CASSLGLAGGIETQYF
j_call: TRBJ1-3; v_call: TRBV30; d_call: .; clone_size: .; cdr3_nt: TGTGCCTGGACAAACCTCGACAGGCTCCGAAACACCATATATTTT; cdr3_aa: CAWTNLDRLRNTIYF
j_call: TRBJ2-7; v_call: TRBV7-9; d_call: .; clone_size: .; cdr3_nt: TGTGCCAGCAGCTCCCCTATTGTTGACGGAGACTCCTACGAGCAGTACTTC; cdr3_aa: CASSSPIVDGDSYEQYF
j_call: TRBJ2-2; v_call: TRBV4-2; d_call: TRBD2; clone_size: .; cdr3_nt: TGTGCCAGCAGCCAAGAGCGAGCGGGGGCCGCGAACACCGGGGAGCTGTTTTTT; cdr3_aa: CASSQERAGAANTGELFF
j_call: TRBJ2-4; v_call: TRBV7-9; d_call: TRBD1; clone_size: .; cdr3_nt: TGTGCCAGCAGCTTGACAGGGGCTACCATACTAGCCAAAAACATTCAGTACTTC; cdr3_aa: CASSLTGATILAKNIQYF
j_call: TRBJ1-1; v_call: TRBV5-1; d_call: TRBD1; clone_size: .; cdr3_nt: TGCGCCAGCCGAGTAGGGGGCCTGAACACTGAAGCTTTCTTT; cdr3_aa: CASRVGGLNTEAFF
j_call: TRBJ2-3; v_call: TRBV10-3; d_call: TRBD2; clone_size: .; cdr3_nt: TGTGCCCGCTCGGCTAGCGGGGCTACAGATACGCAGTATTTT; cdr3_aa: CARSASGATDTQYF
j_call: TRBJ1-2; v_call: TRBV6-5; d_call: TRBD1; clone_size: .; cdr3_nt: TGTGCCAGCAGTTACGGGGGACAGCTCCTCTATGGCTACACCTTC; cdr3_aa: CASSYGGQLLYGYTF
j_call: TRBJ2-3; v_call: TRBV10-3; d_call: TRBD2; clone_size: .; cdr3_nt: TGTGCCATCAGTGGCCTAGCGGGAGCTGGAGATACGCAGTATTTT; cdr3_aa: CAISGLAGAGDTQYF
j_call: TRBJ1-1; v_call: TRBV28; d_call: .; clone_size: .; cdr3_nt: TGTGCCAGCAGCCCCAGGGGCCATGGGGTGAACACTGAAGCTTTCTTT; cdr3_aa: CASSPRGHGVNTEAFF
j_call: TRBJ2-1; v_call: TRBV18; d_call: .; clone_size: .; cdr3_nt: TGTGCCAGCTCACCGGGCCTAGGACTACTCTCCTACAATGAGCAGTTCTTC; cdr3_aa: CASSPGLGLLSYNEQFF